Below, 16 T cell receptor beta chains from the same sample are listed, as sequenced in a study of T cells in Graves' hyperthyroidism and ophthalmopathy. The CDR3 regions of TCR beta were amplified from RNA transcripts. First-round RT-PCR with HTBI primers amplified the TCR CDR3 region. TCRdb ran MiXCR on the multiplex PCR reads and lists one entry per CDR3 protein. The top ten hold 17% of the sample, which has 500,000 or so distinct CDR3 sequences, approximately 17% seen once. The sequenced material came from blood. The source of these receptors is a woman between 18 and 29 years old with Graves' ophthalmopathy.

This clonotype appeared a few times. V gene TRBV6-1 combines with J gene TRBJ2-7, with 8 bases aligning to TRBD2. Germline CDR1 reads MNHNS; CDR2 reads SASEGT. The CDR3 loop spans 16 amino acids. With V trimmed by 7 bases and J by 2 bases, 13 bases remained unmatched. CDR3 amino acids: CASTQRTSGITYEQYF. Written as DNA, the CDR3 is TGTGCCAGCACCCAAAGAACTAGCGGAATTACCTACGAGCAGTACTTC.

The V call is TRBV12-3 or TRBV12-4, the J call TRBJ2-1; no reliable D call. V dropped 6 bases and J dropped 0 bases, with 15 bases sitting between them. CDR3 size: 16 residues. The CDR3 spells CASRFVWVGSYNEQFF. The CDR3, as DNA: TGTGCCAGCAGATTCGTCTGGGTTGGCTCCTACAATGAGCAGTTCTTC.

This clonotype was counted only a few times. The chain joins TRBV29-1 to TRBJ2-1; TRBD1 might be the D (5 bases). V was shortened by 1 base and J by 5 bases, with 21 bases between the two germline ends. CDR1 SQVTM and CDR2 ANQGSEA come from the germline V gene. The length of the CDR3 is 17 residues. The CDR3 here is CSVEGWRQPSGDNEQFF. The CDR3 nucleotides are TGCAGCGTTGAAGGCTGGCGACAGCCCTCCGGAGACAATGAGCAGTTCTTC.

V is TRBV19 and J is TRBJ2-3; D call uncertain. The germline V and J ends were trimmed by 7 bases and 6 bases, with 17 bases remaining between them. The CDR3 has 14 residues. Germline V gene data show CDR1 as LNHDA and CDR2 as SQIVND (reference sequence). Written as DNA, the CDR3 is TGTGCCAGTAATGACGCCTGGGGTTTGGATACGCAGTATTTT. Amino acids: CASNDAWGLDTQYF.

This clonotype was counted ten times or more. CDR3 sequence (DNA): TGTGCCAGCCGCCGAAGGGGGCGGGAGGGCCACAATGAGCAGTTCTTC. Its protein product is CASRRRGREGHNEQFF. This chain connects TRBV7-2 to TRBJ2-1; TRBD2 matches 9 bases. CDR1 is SGHTA and CDR2 is FQGNSA in the germline V gene. There are 16 residues in the CDR3. With 8 bases clipped from V and 5 bases from J, the junction kept 13 bases outside the gene matches.

This sequence joins TRBV18 and TRBJ2-1; 7 nucleotides agree with TRBD2. CDR3 length equals 18 residues. After removal of 0 bases from V and 6 bases from J, the junction contained 14 bases not matched to a gene. CDR1 and CDR2 (germline): KGHSH, LQKENI. CDR3 bases: TGTGCCAGCTCACCACCGGGAGGGGAGCGGCCCTTTTCCAATGAGCAGTTCTTC. This gives the protein CASSPPGGERPFSNEQFF.

This clonotype occurred many times. This sequence joins TRBV28 and TRBJ2-7; 8 positions match TRBD2. The ends lost 8 bases at V and 1 base at J; junction bases unmatched: 7. Germline V gene data show CDR1 as MDHEN and CDR2 as SYDVKM. The CDR3 has 14 residues. CDR3 nucleotides: TGTGCCAGCGCCCTAGCGGGTATGTCCTACGAGCAGTACTTC. Translation: CASALAGMSYEQYF.

This clonotype has just one count. This clone may be a read error of a much larger clone one base away. The rearrangement uses TRBV5-1 and TRBJ2-1; D assignment may be TRBD1 or TRBD2 (5 bases each). Germline V lookup: CDR1 SGHRS, CDR2 YFSETQ. The CDR3 loop spans 18 amino acids. The CDR3 DNA is TGCGCCAGCAGCGGGGGTGGTGCAGGTAGGCTCTACTACAATGAGCGGTTCTTC. This translates into CASSGGGAGRLYYNERFF. The full variable domain, rest sourced from reference TRBV5-1 and TRBJ2-1, is KAGVTQTPRYLIKTRGQQVTLSCSPISGHRSVSWYQQTPGQGLQFLFEYFSETQRNKGNFPGRFSGRQFSNSRSEMNVSTLELGDSALYLCASSGGGAGRLYYNERFFGPGTRLTVL.

This chain links TRBV7-9 with TRBJ1-2; TRBD1 agrees at 8 bases. The CDR3 sequence is 14 residues long. The germline CDR1 and CDR2 sequences are SEHNR and FQNEAQ (reference sequence). J lost 6 bases, V lost 1 base, and 4 bases had no gene match. DNA for the CDR3: TGTGCCAGCAGCTTAGTGGACAGGGAGGATGGCTACACCTTC. It yields the protein CASSLVDREDGYTF.

The gene calls are TRBV10-3 and TRBJ2-1; 7 bases agree with TRBD1. With 2 bases clipped from V and 4 bases from J, the junction kept 5 bases outside the gene matches. Per the germline V gene, CDR1 is ENHRY and CDR2 is SYGVKD. This CDR3 contains 15 residues. CDR3 sequence (DNA): TGTGCCATCAGTGAGGTGCAGGGGGTGTACAATGAGCAGTTCTTC. Its translation is CAISEVQGVYNEQFF.

CDR3 DNA: TGTGCCAGCAGTGATGGGACAGCTAGCTCCTACGAGCAGTACTTC. Encoded protein: CASSDGTASSYEQYF. The chain has TRBV27 and TRBJ2-7; the match to TRBD1 covers 7 bases. V dropped 5 bases and J dropped 0; count of bases not matched to a gene: 7. The CDR3 contains 15 residues. Germline loops: CDR1 MNHEY, CDR2 SMNVEV (reference sequence).

This clonotype was picked up many times. This chain links TRBV3-1 with TRBJ2-5, with 11 bases fitting TRBD2. The germline V gene has CDR1 LGHDT and CDR2 YNNKEL (reference sequence). J was trimmed by 5 bases and V by 0 bases; bases with no gene match: 11. The CDR3 runs to 18 residues. The CDR3 protein is CASSQDPGLAVRGETQYF. CDR3 bases: TGTGCCAGCAGCCAAGATCCGGGACTAGCGGTCCGCGGGGAGACCCAGTACTTC.

Comments on this clonotype: A read error is likely, as this CDR3 ends without the conserved phenylalanine or tryptophan. This chain connects TRBV7-2 to TRBJ1-1; D is possibly TRBD1 (5 bases). The CDR3 runs 14 residues. With 5 bases removed from V and 0 bases from J, the gap between germline ends came to 10 bases. Germline loops: CDR1 SGHTA, CDR2 FQGNSA. The CDR3 region is CASSQQVMNTEAFL. As DNA, the CDR3 is TGTGCCAGCAGCCAACAGGTGATGAACACTGAAGCTTTCCTT.

In its sample, this clonotype was seen many times. V gene TRBV30 combines with J gene TRBJ2-7; D is ambiguous. Looked up from germline, CDR1 is GTSNPN and CDR2 is SVGIG (reference sequence). Trimming took 0 bases from V and 1 from J, leaving 4 bases between them. This CDR3 is built from 12 residues. The CDR3 DNA reads as TGTGCCTGGAGTGTACAATCCTACGAGCAGTACTTC. Translation gives CAWSVQSYEQYF.

This clonotype was counted between two and nine times. This chain uses TRBV12-5 with TRBJ2-1; 8 bases match TRBD2. Germline loops: CDR1 LGHNT, CDR2 FRNRAP. Trimming at V came to 0 bases and at J to 9 bases, leaving 1 base not matched to a gene. This CDR3 comprises 13 residues. CDR3 coding DNA: TGTGCTAGTGGTTTGGTCGGGAGGGGTGAGCAGTTCTTC. Protein sequence: CASGLVGRGEQFF.

J is TRBJ1-4 and V is TRBV12-3 or TRBV12-4; D remains unclear. This CDR3 comprises 15 residues. With 4 bases removed from V and 4 bases from J, the gap between germline ends came to 13 bases. DNA for the CDR3: TGTGCCAGCAGTTCTTTAGGCAGTAATAATGAAAAACTGTTTTTT. Translating it yields CASSSLGSNNEKLFF.